This TCR beta chain was sequenced for a study of shared clonotypes between healthy human individuals. Generated by immunoSEQ multiplex PCR, the TCRdb table keeps only in-frame clones and is missing some. Of over 2 million clones in the sample, 85% to 95% are singletons; the top ten hold approximately 0.39%. V was cut by 3 bases and J by 2 bases, with 22 bases left in between. CDR3 length: 18 residues. Per germline, CDR1 LNHNV and CDR2 YYDKDF (reference sequence). Study results and limitations: The represented genetic and exposure-history diversity was limited by the small number of donors.

To note about this clone: What it binds is unknown.

The chain recombines TRBV15 with TRBJ2-5, with D perhaps TRBD2 (6 bases). Material: naive CD4+ T cells from PBMCs. The subset here: CD45RA+ positively selected. The receptor comes from a man between 18 and 35 years old in good health. Some clones in this sample may be carry-over from other donors' samples. The CDR3 region is CATSRPLVGTGGQETQYF. The CDR3 nucleotides read TGTGCCACCAGCAGGCCCCTAGTAGGCACAGGAGGGCAAGAGACCCAGTACTTC.